The 18 T cell receptor beta chains below all came from one sample that was sequenced in a study of T cells in Graves' hyperthyroidism and ophthalmopathy. What was amplified from RNA transcripts were TCR beta CDR3 regions. First-round RT-PCR targeting the TCR CDR3 was performed with the HTBI primer set. A single record per CDR3 protein comes from TCRdb applying MiXCR to the multiplex PCR reads. The sample includes 700,000 to 950,000 distinct CDR3 sequences, roughly a third of them seen just once. Sequencing used blood. Source of these receptors: a woman in her thirties or forties with Graves' hyperthyroidism.

The rearrangement joins TRBV9 to TRBJ1-4, with TRBD1 identical over 8 bases. J lost 6 bases, V lost 7 bases, and 8 bases had no gene match. Germline CDR1 SGDLS, CDR2 YYNGEE. The CDR3 sequence is 14 residues long. The CDR3 DNA reads as TGTGCCAGCGAAAGAACAGGGGGGTATGAAAAACTGTTTTTT. This translates into CASERTGGYEKLFF.

This clonotype was counted a few times. This chain links TRBV12-3 or TRBV12-4 with TRBJ1-1; 10 nucleotides line up with TRBD1. The CDR3 runs 14 residues. Trimming removed 7 bases from V and 5 bases from J; junction bases left unmatched: 7. The CDR3 DNA reads as TGTGCCAGCACCCAAGGGGGACAGGGGACTGAAGCTTTCTTT. It translates to CASTQGGQGTEAFF.

This chain joins TRBV7-8 and TRBJ1-5, with no clear D. Germline V gives CDR1 SGHVS, CDR2 FQNEAQ. Between the trimmed V and J ends, which lost 0 bases and 3 bases, there was a span of 9 bases. This CDR3 spans 15 amino acids. The CDR3 spells CASSLATGPNQPQHF. The CDR3 DNA sequence: TGTGCCAGCAGCTTAGCGACGGGCCCCAATCAGCCCCAGCATTTT.

The CDR3 nucleotides read TGTGCCAGTAGTATAGTGGGGACAGGGGAGGAGACCCAGTACTTC. Its protein is CASSIVGTGEETQYF. The chain employs TRBV19 and TRBJ2-5; 10 nucleotides line up with TRBD1. This CDR3 has 15 residues. The ends lost 1 base at V and 5 bases at J; junction bases unmatched: 4. The V gene's germline CDR1 is LNHDA and CDR2 SQIVND (reference sequence).

J is TRBJ2-5 and V is TRBV10-2, with a tentative D call TRBD2 (6 bases). The V gene's germline CDR1 is WSHSY and CDR2 SAAADI. The CDR3 consists of 14 residues. Trimming removed 0 bases from V and 5 bases from J, with 10 bases in between. CDR3 region: CASSESGTWETQYF. The DNA of the CDR3 is TGCGCCAGCAGTGAGTCGGGGACTTGGGAGACCCAGTACTTC.

With regard to this clonotype: A read error is possible here, since a much larger clone lies one base away. The chain links TRBV25-1 to TRBJ2-6, with TRBD2 matching 8 bases. The V and J ends lost 1 base and 0 bases, in that order; junction bases with no gene match: 5. CDR3 length: 18 residues. CDR1 is MGHDK and CDR2 is SYGVNS in the germline V gene. The DNA of the CDR3 is TGTGCCAGCAGTGAATGGGCGGGGGGCCTCTCTGGGGCCAACGTCCTGACTTTC. It codes for CASSEWAGGLSGANVLTF.

This clonotype appeared a few times. The rearrangement joins TRBV18 to TRBJ2-5; D is uncertain. V dropped 6 bases and J dropped 2 bases, with 13 bases sitting between them. The germline V gene has CDR1 KGHSH and CDR2 LQKENI. This CDR3 region has 14 residues. Written as DNA, the CDR3 is TGTGCCAGCTCTCCCCCCCTGTCACAAGAGACCCAGTACTTC. This sequence encodes CASSPPLSQETQYF.

There are many counts of this clonotype. The V gene is TRBV9, the J gene TRBJ1-2; D is perhaps TRBD1 (5 bases). Germline V gives CDR1 SGDLS, CDR2 YYNGEE. V shed 2 bases and J shed 4 bases, with 12 bases lying between them. The CDR3 sequence is 14 residues long. The chain's CDR3 is CASSVGGYAYGYTF. The DNA for the CDR3 is TGTGCCAGCAGCGTTGGGGGATACGCCTATGGCTACACCTTC.

Ten or more counts support this clonotype. The chain has TRBV7-2 and TRBJ2-5; 10 bases are shared with TRBD2. Trimming removed 5 bases from V and 9 bases from J; junction bases left unmatched: 15. The CDR3 length is 16 residues. Germline loops: CDR1 SGHTA, CDR2 FQGNSA. The DNA for the CDR3 is TGTGCCAGCAGCCCGGAACTAGCGGGGCCGATCACGGCCCAGTACTTC. This codes for CASSPELAGPITAQYF.

This clonotype came up many times. V is TRBV10-3 and J is TRBJ1-1, with D unresolved. Deletions cut 3 bases from V and 0 bases from J, with 14 bases between. The CDR3 runs 16 residues. Germline values: CDR1 ENHRY, CDR2 SYGVKD. CDR3 coding DNA: TGTGCCATCAGTGAAGGCACACCTACAATGAACACTGAAGCTTTCTTT. This translates into CAISEGTPTMNTEAFF.

Remarks on this clonotype: A read error may be the cause here, since a much bigger clone is one base away. The chain joins TRBV7-2 to TRBJ2-7; possible D gene TRBD1, 5 bases. The CDR3 loop spans 15 amino acids. Germline-derived CDR1 and CDR2 are SGHTA and FQGNSA. V shed 1 base and J shed 0 bases, with 10 bases lying between them. This CDR3 is CASSLGGAASYEQYF. The CDR3 coding sequence is TGTGCCAGCAGCTTAGGTGGGGCCGCCTCCTACGAGCAGTACTTC.

At least ten counts were recorded for this clonotype. V gene TRBV6-5 combines with J gene TRBJ2-7; 9 nucleotides agree with TRBD1. The CDR3 contains 15 residues. The germline V gene encodes CDR1 MNHEY and CDR2 SVGAGI. After removal of 6 bases from V and 3 bases from J, the junction contained 9 bases not matched to a gene. The CDR3 reads CASRRYGQGNYEQYF. The CDR3, as DNA: TGTGCCAGCAGGCGGTATGGACAGGGGAACTACGAGCAGTACTTC.

This clonotype came up many times. The genes are TRBV19 and TRBJ1-4; D is ambiguous. CDR3 length: 15 amino acids. V was shortened by 1 base and J by 0 bases, with 6 bases between the two germline ends. The V gene's germline CDR1 is LNHDA and CDR2 SQIVND (reference sequence). In DNA form, the CDR3 reads TGTGCCAGTAGTATAGGTGTAACAACTAATGAAAAACTGTTTTTT. The encoded protein is CASSIGVTTNEKLFF.

The table lists this clonotype with many counts. V and J are TRBV7-9 and TRBJ1-2; TRBD1 is a possible D gene (6 bases). Germline lookup yields CDR1 SEHNR and CDR2 FQNEAQ (reference sequence). V shed 3 bases and J shed 1 base, with 15 bases lying between them. The CDR3 is made up of 16 amino acids. In nucleotides, the CDR3 is TGTGCCAGCAGCTTGGGGGGGGCGGATATTAACTATGGCTACACCTTC. Translating it yields CASSLGGADINYGYTF.

This clonotype has ten or more counts. V is TRBV7-6 and J is TRBJ1-1, with 7 bases fitting TRBD1. With 4 bases clipped from V and 2 bases from J, the junction kept 10 bases outside the gene matches. This CDR3 has 16 amino acids. In germline, CDR1 is SGHVS, CDR2 FNYEAQ. Written as DNA, the CDR3 is TGTGCCAGCAGCTCCCCATGGACAGGAGGTAACACTGAAGCTTTCTTT. It codes for CASSSPWTGGNTEAFF.

This clonotype was counted between two and nine times. The chain links TRBV2 to TRBJ1-6, with a tentative D call TRBD1 (6 bases). From germline, CDR1 is SNHLY and CDR2 FYNNEI. The length of the CDR3 is 16 residues. V was clipped by 5 bases and J by 9 bases, with 20 bases between them. The CDR3 DNA reads TGTGCCAGCAGTTGGGGGGCGGTTTTATGGGTTTCACCCCTCCACTTT. Translating it yields CASSWGAVLWVSPLHF.

This clonotype was counted at least ten times. The chain is built from TRBV29-1 and TRBJ1-2; no clear D. The CDR3 covers 14 residues. V was clipped by 0 bases and J by 4 bases, with 12 bases between them. Looked up from germline, CDR1 is SQVTM and CDR2 is ANQGSEA. CDR3 amino acids: CSVEERQASYGYTF. CDR3 sequence (DNA): TGCAGCGTTGAAGAGCGACAAGCCAGCTATGGCTACACCTTC.

Comments on this clonotype: A read error may produce the germline difference seen at one junction end. The chain uses TRBV10-3 and TRBJ1-5; D might be TRBD1 (6 bases). The germline gives CDR1 ENHRY, CDR2 SYGVKD. The CDR3 is 13 amino acids. The CDR3 is CAISENRDQPRHF. DNA of the CDR3: TGTGCCATCAGTGAGAACAGGGATCAGCCCCGGCATTTT.